This T cell receptor (beta chain) was identified in a study of T cells in localized non-small cell lung cancer. Points on this clone: No antigen is known for it.

The CDR3 runs 16 residues. The protocol was immunoSEQ multiplex PCR, while the TCRdb copy is restricted to in-frame clones and leaves out a portion. Here the sample spans tens of thousands of clones, more than 75% being singletons. General study results and limits: Elevated circulating T cell density in blood was associated with longer overall survival. Heterogeneity remains possible because sequencing was limited to only one tumor region. Uninvolved adjacent lung had more T cell clonality than any other tissue, topping tumor. Appearance in adjacent lung was seen for a median around 58 of the top 100 tumor clones.

V is TRBV21-1 and J is TRBJ1-5. TRBV21-1 is given as a pseudogene. The specimen comprised peripheral blood, sampled before any cancer treatment. The receptor was isolated from a woman aged 35 to 69 with stage I squamous cell lung carcinoma. CDR3 protein: CASSKEDGRSNQPQHF. The CDR3 nucleotides read TGTGCCAGCAGCAAAGAGGACGGGAGGAGTAATCAGCCCCAGCATTTT.